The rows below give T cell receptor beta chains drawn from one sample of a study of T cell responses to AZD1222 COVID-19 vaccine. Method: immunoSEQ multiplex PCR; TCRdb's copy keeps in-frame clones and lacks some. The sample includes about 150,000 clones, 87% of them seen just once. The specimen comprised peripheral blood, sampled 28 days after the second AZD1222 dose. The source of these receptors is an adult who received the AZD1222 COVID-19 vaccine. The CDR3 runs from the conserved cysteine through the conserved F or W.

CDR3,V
CASSIQGSGANVLTF,TRBV19
CASSVDPGITDTQYF,TRBV9
CASSQSLGNQPQHF,TRBV23-1
CASSLGAGAISTDTQYF,TRBV7-2
CASSQDSRQGANEQFF,TRBV4-1
CASNRDPRDNEQFF,TRBV21-1
CSVRGQGVVYEQYF,TRBV29-1
CSVAATSQGTDTQYF,TRBV29-1
CASSPDRAPSYEQYF,TRBV5-4
CASSPRIGDTEAFF,TRBV18
CASSTGTISSDTQYF,TRBV6-6
CASSLGGPRDGYTF,TRBV7-3
CASSLRFVTGGAGANVLTF,TRBV5-1
CASGQYRGPLQETQYF,TRBV5-1
CASSPGPLNGQFF,TRBV2
CASSIRGTTNTGELFF,TRBV19
CASSFLVAGGDTQYF,TRBV5-1
CASSIVVRSTEAFF,TRBV19
CASSPEGVYEQFF,TRBV6-2/TRBV6-3
CASSPTSGNEQFF,TRBV27
CASSRTSYGYTF,TRBV28
CASSLASSGGYEQYF,TRBV7-8
CASSSFPNGRNNEQFF,TRBV5-1
CASNSGTGANVLTF,TRBV28
CASTRGTGGNSPLHF,TRBV19
CASSIDTGWSNSNQPQHF,TRBV19
CASSQGPGAGEKLFF,TRBV4-3
CASSSMPRLAGGTQYF,TRBV7-2
CASSPGGTAYEQYF,TRBV7-9
CASSHSTGRGTEAFF,TRBV7-2
CASSKKPSGRYYEQYF,TRBV21-1
CATSRYQGTGGKSTDTQYF,TRBV15
CASRLEGITYEQYF,TRBV7-2
CASSQPSGVVDTQYF,TRBV14
CASSGDGQPQHF,TRBV2
CASSLSGSYNEQFF,TRBV5-1
CASSQEVEQFF,TRBV14
CASSQPGQGARNTEAFF,TRBV28
CASSLSASNYGYTF,TRBV28
CAISPTSGSLEQYF,TRBV10-3
CASSSLSGRALNEQFF,TRBV27
CASSLGDRGRIPYGYTF,TRBV11-2
CASSPAGEGLTQYF,TRBV18
CATGGLYNEQFF,TRBV6-6
CASSESGTGGRGYTF,TRBV10-2
CATGQTGAQETQYF,TRBV2
CASSPSFSSEAFF,TRBV4-2
CASGGQGEFF,TRBV28
CASSLDGNYGYTF,TRBV5-6
CASSVGTGGPYNEQFF,TRBV9
CASRFDRQRLAETQYF,TRBV2
CAWRTEDRNTGELFF,TRBV30
CASSLSEGRGTDTQYF,TRBV11-2